This passage covers 27 T cell receptor beta chains from one sample sequenced in a study of beta chain features in type 1 diabetes. What was sequenced were expressed TCRB transcripts, since all of the isolated RNA had been reverse transcribed. The method was immunoSEQ multiplex PCR; TCRdb's version includes in-frame clones alone and lacks a portion of them. The table has hundreds of thousands of clones, around 12% seen once; the top ten hold 0.017%. The sequenced sample was naive CD4+ T cells from blood. Every receptor here comes from a man aged 18-30 years in good health.

This clone was counted only a few times. The rearrangement uses TRBV10-3 and TRBJ2-1; a weak D match, TRBD1 (6 bases). CDR1 is ENHRY, CDR2 SYGVKD, per germline. Trimming removed 0 bases at V and 6 bases at J, with 12 bases between. The CDR3 runs to 15 residues. This CDR3 is CAISESNRATNEQFF. In nucleotides, the CDR3 is TGTGCCATCAGTGAGTCGAACAGGGCTACCAATGAGCAGTTCTTC.

The chain joins TRBV19 to TRBJ2-3; possibly TRBD1 for D (6 bases). The germline V gene encodes CDR1 LNHDA and CDR2 SQIVND (reference sequence). The CDR3 has 15 residues. V gave up 7 bases and J gave up 3 bases, with 17 bases separating them. DNA for the CDR3: TGTGCCAGTAACCCAAGGCACAGGGAGACAGATACGCAGTATTTT. Its translation: CASNPRHRETDTQYF.

The chain employs TRBV30 and TRBJ2-3; 10 positions agree with TRBD1. After removal of 3 bases from V and 1 base from J, the junction contained 4 bases not matched to a gene. The germline CDR1 and CDR2 sequences are GTSNPN and SVGIG (reference sequence). This CDR3 comprises 15 residues. The CDR3 DNA is TGTGCCTGGAGAGAGACAGGGGGCGGCACAGATACGCAGTATTTT. Its translation: CAWRETGGGTDTQYF.

This clone was seen just once. The rearrangement uses TRBV6-1 and TRBJ1-1, with TRBD1 matching 7 bases. The CDR3 is made up of 13 amino acids. The V gene end was trimmed by 1 base and the J gene end by 9 bases; junction bases not matched to a gene: 5. Germline V CDR1 and CDR2: MNHNS, SASEGT. Here the CDR3 DNA reads TGTGCCAGCAGTGAAGAAAGACAGGGAAAAGCTTTCTTT. As protein: CASSEERQGKAFF.

The chain links TRBV7-2 to TRBJ2-1; 9 bases line up with TRBD2. Per germline, CDR1 SGHTA and CDR2 FQGNSA. V trimming: 7 bases; J trimming: 4 bases; junction bases outside the gene matches: 8. The CDR3 is 15 amino acids. CDR3 sequence (DNA): TGTGCCAGCACAGTAGCGGGAGTCGGGTACAATGAGCAGTTCTTC. Encoded protein: CASTVAGVGYNEQFF. The full variable domain, in which reference TRBV7-2 and TRBJ2-1 provide the parts outside the CDR3, is GAGVSQSPSNKVTEKGKDVELRCDPISGHTALYWYRQSLGQGLEFLIYFQGNSAPDKSGLPSDRFSAERTGGSVSTLTIQRTQQEDSAVYLCASTVAGVGYNEQFFGPGTRLTVL.

This sequence joins TRBV6-1 and TRBJ1-5; D not resolved. CDR1 is MNHNS, CDR2 SASEGT, per germline. There are 12 residues in the CDR3. Trimming removed 3 bases at V and 5 bases at J, with 5 bases between. The CDR3 DNA sequence: TGTGCCAGCAGTGATGCGGATCAGCCCCAGCATTTT. Encoded protein: CASSDADQPQHF.

This chain connects TRBV10-3 to TRBJ2-3; TRBD2 matches at 9 bases. The J segment lost 6 bases and the V segment lost 4 bases, leaving 8 bases of the junction unmatched. Germline assignment: CDR1 ENHRY and CDR2 SYGVKD. This CDR3 contains 15 residues. The CDR3 nucleotides read TGTGCCATCAGTGTATCGGCTAGCGGGGTGGATACGCAGTATTTT. Its protein product is CAISVSASGVDTQYF.

The table lists this clone with a few counts. V gene TRBV5-4 combines with J gene TRBJ2-5; possible D gene TRBD2, 6 bases. Trimming took off 7 bases at V and 0 bases at J, with 13 bases between the two ends. CDR3 length: 14 residues. Looked up from germline, CDR1 is SGHNT and CDR2 is YYREEE (reference sequence). For the CDR3, the DNA is TGTGCCAGCGGGGAGGACGTAAACCAAGAGACCCAGTACTTC. Translating it yields CASGEDVNQETQYF.

In its sample, this clone was seen a few times. The chain recombines TRBV7-8 with TRBJ1-1; D is uncertain. Germline loops: CDR1 SGHVS, CDR2 FQNEAQ. CDR3 size: 17 residues. Trimming stripped 6 bases from V and 1 base from J, with 21 bases between. The CDR3 protein is CASSRLNGPPGNTEAFF. The CDR3 DNA reads TGTGCCAGCAGTCGCTTGAATGGCCCGCCGGGGAACACTGAAGCTTTCTTT.

This clone was observed a handful of times. This sequence joins TRBV4-1 and TRBJ1-4; no clear D gene. Trimming took 5 bases from V and 7 from J, leaving 20 bases between them. Germline V gene lookup returns CDR1 MGHRA and CDR2 YSYEKL. The CDR3 length is 16 residues. Here the CDR3 DNA reads TGCGCCAGCAGCATAAGAGACGTAACGGCAGGTGAAAAACTGTTTTTT. It is translated as CASSIRDVTAGEKLFF.

The table lists this clone with a few counts. The J gene is TRBJ2-3, the V gene TRBV4-2, with 13 bases lining up with TRBD2. In germline, CDR1 is LGHNA, CDR2 YNFKEQ. Germline trimming cut 2 bases from V and 2 bases from J; bases unmatched to any gene: 7. This CDR3 is 18 amino acids long. As DNA, the CDR3 is TGTGCCAGCAGCCAAAGAACTAGCGGGGGGGCGACCACAGATACGCAGTATTTT. This translates into CASSQRTSGGATTDTQYF.

In this sample, this clone turned up a few times. This sequence joins TRBV6-1 and TRBJ1-1; D gene unclear. Germline CDR1 reads MNHNS; CDR2 reads SASEGT. The CDR3 loop spans 13 amino acids. V dropped 3 bases and J dropped 5 bases, with 10 bases sitting between them. This CDR3 is CASSDQTRTEAFF. As DNA, the CDR3 is TGTGCCAGCAGTGATCAAACGAGGACTGAAGCTTTCTTT.

This clone has at least ten counts. The V and J genes are TRBV23-1 and TRBJ1-3; D is uncertain. TRBV23-1 is classed as an ORF, of uncertain function. The length of the CDR3 is 17 residues. The V end lost 5 bases, the J end lost 0 bases, and 17 bases lay between the germline ends. CDR3: CASSKLLDSSSGNTIYF. The CDR3 DNA follows: TGCGCCAGCAGTAAACTCCTGGACTCCAGCTCTGGAAACACCATATATTTT.

This clone was seen a handful of times. CDR3 sequence reads: CASSVGSPLAKYF. The CDR3 DNA reads as TGTGCCAGCAGCGTAGGGAGTCCCCTGGCGAAGTATTTT. This chain joins TRBV9 and TRBJ2-3, with D uncertain. Trimming pared 0 bases from V and 13 bases from J, leaving 15 bases between. There are 13 residues in the CDR3. Germline V lookup: CDR1 SGDLS, CDR2 YYNGEE.

As regards this clone: Other DNA sequences in the sample encode the same CDR3. The V call is TRBV30, the J call TRBJ2-7, with 8 bases identical to TRBD1. The CDR3 is 12 amino acids. Germline V gene data show CDR1 as GTSNPN and CDR2 as SVGIG (reference sequence). After removal of 3 bases from V and 5 bases from J, the junction contained 3 bases not matched to a gene. The CDR3 spells CAWSRGRDEQYF. Here the CDR3 DNA reads TGTGCCTGGAGCAGGGGGCGTGACGAGCAGTACTTC.

This clone was observed a few times. Other DNA sequences in the same sample also yield this CDR3. V gene TRBV7-3 combines with J gene TRBJ1-2; 7 nucleotides match TRBD1. Germline V gene sequence: CDR1 SGHTA, CDR2 FQGTGA. CDR3 length equals 13 residues. Trimming removed 6 bases from V and 2 bases from J; junction bases left unmatched: 3. The CDR3 protein is CASSPDRNYGYTF. As DNA, the CDR3 is TGTGCCAGCAGTCCGGACAGGAACTATGGCTACACCTTC.

The chain uses TRBV4-3 and TRBJ2-7; 7 nucleotides match TRBD2. The germline CDR1 and CDR2 sequences are LGHNA and YSLEER. The V segment lost 0 bases and the J segment 4 bases; nucleotides outside the gene matches: 6. There are 15 residues in the CDR3. The CDR3: CASSQDYASGYEQYF. The CDR3 bases are TGCGCCAGCAGCCAAGATTATGCTAGCGGTTACGAGCAGTACTTC.

The chain links TRBV9 to TRBJ2-2; D unresolved. The CDR3 is 16 residues long. Germline V gives CDR1 SGDLS, CDR2 YYNGEE. V was trimmed by 3 bases and J by 3 bases, leaving 15 bases between them. The CDR3: CASSETHGSYTGELFF. DNA of the CDR3: TGTGCCAGCAGCGAGACCCACGGGTCCTACACCGGGGAGCTGTTTTTT.

The chain employs TRBV30 and TRBJ2-7; 8 nucleotides agree with TRBD1. Germline V gene data show CDR1 as GTSNPN and CDR2 as SVGIG (reference sequence). This CDR3 has 14 residues. The J segment lost 6 bases and the V segment lost 1 base, leaving 8 bases of the junction unmatched. CDR3 in amino acids: CAWSGWTGIGEQYF. CDR3 bases: TGTGCCTGGAGTGGGTGGACAGGGATCGGCGAGCAGTACTTC.

V usage is TRBV30 and J usage is TRBJ2-5, with D possibly being TRBD1 (5 bases). V dropped 0 bases and J dropped 2 bases, with 16 bases sitting between them. Germline assignment: CDR1 GTSNPN and CDR2 SVGIG (reference sequence). The CDR3 is 16 residues long. The CDR3 DNA follows: TGTGCCTGGAGTGTATATTTACAGGTACTTCAAGAGACCCAGTACTTC. Translation gives CAWSVYLQVLQETQYF.

V and J are TRBV5-1 and TRBJ2-2; the match to TRBD1 covers 7 bases. Germline trimming cut 0 bases from V and 0 bases from J; bases unmatched to any gene: 2. The germline gives CDR1 SGHRS, CDR2 YFSETQ. This CDR3 is 16 amino acids long. CDR3: CASSLAGGTNTGELFF. CDR3 coding DNA: TGCGCCAGCAGCTTGGCAGGGGGAACGAACACCGGGGAGCTGTTTTTT.

This sequence joins TRBV6-5 and TRBJ1-2; possible D gene TRBD1, 5 bases. The CDR3 is made up of 13 amino acids. Trimming removed 6 bases at V and 4 bases at J, with 12 bases between. Looked up from germline, CDR1 is MNHEY and CDR2 is SVGAGI. The CDR3 here is CASSQDTFYGYTF. The CDR3 DNA follows: TGTGCCAGCAGCCAGGACACCTTCTATGGCTACACCTTC.

There are a few counts of this clone. The CDR3 DNA is TGTGCCAGCAGCTCAGGGGGCAGTGGCAATCAGCCCCAGCATTTT. Protein: CASSSGGSGNQPQHF. V is TRBV7-2 and J is TRBJ1-5, with TRBD1 matching 8 bases. The CDR3 spans 15 residues. Looked up from germline, CDR1 is SGHTA and CDR2 is FQGNSA. The V and J ends lost 4 bases and 2 bases, in that order; junction bases with no gene match: 4.

This clone was seen only a few times. This sequence joins TRBV6-5 and TRBJ1-2; TRBD1 agrees at 9 bases. V trimming: 6 bases; J trimming: 0 bases; junction bases outside the gene matches: 2. The CDR3 spans 14 residues. Germline V gives CDR1 MNHEY, CDR2 SVGAGI. The CDR3 region has the DNA TGTGCCAGCAGGAGACAGGGGGCTAACTATGGCTACACCTTC. Translating it yields CASRRQGANYGYTF.

This chain connects TRBV6-5 to TRBJ1-2; tentative D call: TRBD1 (6 bases). Per germline, CDR1 MNHEY and CDR2 SVGAGI. Trimming removed 6 bases at V and 6 bases at J, with 14 bases between. The CDR3 contains 13 residues. The CDR3 reads CASSRGQKDGYTF. The CDR3 nucleotides read TGTGCCAGCAGCCGTGGACAGAAGGATGGCTACACCTTC.

In this sample, this clone turned up a few times. The chain has TRBV7-2 and TRBJ2-1; a possible D gene is TRBD2 (6 bases). The CDR3 covers 14 residues. The germline V gene encodes CDR1 SGHTA and CDR2 FQGNSA. V was clipped by 6 bases and J by 4 bases, with 13 bases between them. CDR3 sequence (DNA): TGTGCCAGCAGTGGAGAGCTAGCGTACAATGAGCAGTTCTTC. It encodes CASSGELAYNEQFF.

This clone was seen a handful of times. This sequence joins TRBV15 and TRBJ2-1; 13 bases are a match to TRBD2. V was clipped by 5 bases and J by 2 bases; unmatched bases: 12. CDR3 length: 19 amino acids. CDR1 and CDR2 from the germline V gene are LNHNV and YYDKDF (reference sequence). The CDR3, as DNA: TGTGCCACCAGCTCTCGCGGACTAGCGGGAGTAGCCCCCTACAATGAGCAGTTCTTC. This codes for CATSSRGLAGVAPYNEQFF.